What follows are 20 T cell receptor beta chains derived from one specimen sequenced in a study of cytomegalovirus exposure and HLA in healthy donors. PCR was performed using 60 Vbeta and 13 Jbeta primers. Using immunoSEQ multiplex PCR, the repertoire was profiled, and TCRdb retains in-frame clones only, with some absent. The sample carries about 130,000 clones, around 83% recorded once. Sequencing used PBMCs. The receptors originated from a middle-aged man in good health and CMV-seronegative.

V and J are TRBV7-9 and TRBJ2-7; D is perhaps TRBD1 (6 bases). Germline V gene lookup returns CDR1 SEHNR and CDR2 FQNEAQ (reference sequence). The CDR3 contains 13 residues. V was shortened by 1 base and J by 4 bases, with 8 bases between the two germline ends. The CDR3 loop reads CASSLGDRYEQYF. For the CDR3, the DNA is TGTGCCAGCAGCTTAGGAGACAGGTACGAGCAGTACTTC.

CDR3 sequence (DNA): TGTGCCATCAGTGAACAGCAAGAGACCCAGTACTTC. The encoded protein is CAISEQQETQYF. The rearrangement joins TRBV10-3 to TRBJ2-5, with D hard to call. The CDR3 is made up of 12 amino acids. Trimming took 3 bases from V and 2 from J, leaving 4 bases between them. Germline CDR1 ENHRY, CDR2 SYGVKD.

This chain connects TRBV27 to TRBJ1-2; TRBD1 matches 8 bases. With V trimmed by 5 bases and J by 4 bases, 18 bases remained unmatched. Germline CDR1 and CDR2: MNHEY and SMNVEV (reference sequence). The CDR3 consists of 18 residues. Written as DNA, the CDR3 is TGTGCCAGCAGTACCCCAATACGGACAGGGCGAGGGACCTATGGCTACACCTTC. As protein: CASSTPIRTGRGTYGYTF.

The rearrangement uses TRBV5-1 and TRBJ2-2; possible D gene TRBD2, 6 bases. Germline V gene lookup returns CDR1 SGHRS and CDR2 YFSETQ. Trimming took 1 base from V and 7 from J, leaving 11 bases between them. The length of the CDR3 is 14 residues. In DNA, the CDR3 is TGCGCCAGCAGCTTGACTCAAGCGGGCGGGGAGCTGTTTTTT. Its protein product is CASSLTQAGGELFF.

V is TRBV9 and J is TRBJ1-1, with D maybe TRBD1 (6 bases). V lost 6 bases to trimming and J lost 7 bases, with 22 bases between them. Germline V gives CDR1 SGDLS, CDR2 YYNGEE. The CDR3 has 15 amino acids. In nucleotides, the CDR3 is TGTGCCAGCATCATAGATAGACAGGAAGTTTATGAAGCTTTCTTT. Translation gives CASIIDRQEVYEAFF.

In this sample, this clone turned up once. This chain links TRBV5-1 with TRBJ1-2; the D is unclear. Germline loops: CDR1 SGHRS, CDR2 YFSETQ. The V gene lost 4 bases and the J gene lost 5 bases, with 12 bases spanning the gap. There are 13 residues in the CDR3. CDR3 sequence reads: CASSRADHYGYTF. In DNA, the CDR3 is TGCGCCAGCAGCCGCGCCGATCATTATGGCTACACCTTC.

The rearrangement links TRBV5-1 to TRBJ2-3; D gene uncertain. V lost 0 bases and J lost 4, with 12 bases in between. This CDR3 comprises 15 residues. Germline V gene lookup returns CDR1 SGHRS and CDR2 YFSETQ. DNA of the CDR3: TGCGCCAGCAGCTTGGTGGTTAGCAGCGCAGATACGCAGTATTTT. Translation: CASSLVVSSADTQYF.

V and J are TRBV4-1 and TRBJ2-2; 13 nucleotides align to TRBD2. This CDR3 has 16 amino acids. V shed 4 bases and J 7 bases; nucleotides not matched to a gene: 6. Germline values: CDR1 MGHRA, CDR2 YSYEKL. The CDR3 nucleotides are TGCGCCAGCAGCCGCGGACTAGCGGGGGAAATCGGGGAGCTGTTTTTT. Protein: CASSRGLAGEIGELFF.

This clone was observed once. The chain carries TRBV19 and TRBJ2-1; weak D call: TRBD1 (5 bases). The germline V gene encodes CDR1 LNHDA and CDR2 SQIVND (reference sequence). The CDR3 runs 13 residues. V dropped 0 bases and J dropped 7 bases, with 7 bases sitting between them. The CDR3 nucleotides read TGTGCCAGTAGTATAGACAGGGCGAATGAGCAGTTCTTC. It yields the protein CASSIDRANEQFF. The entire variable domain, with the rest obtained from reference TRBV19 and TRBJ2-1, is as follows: DGGITQSPKYLFRKEGQNVTLSCEQNLNHDAMYWYRQDPGQGLRLIYYSQIVNDFQKGDIAEGYSVSREKKESFPLTVTSAQKNPTAFYLCASSIDRANEQFFGPGTRLTVL.

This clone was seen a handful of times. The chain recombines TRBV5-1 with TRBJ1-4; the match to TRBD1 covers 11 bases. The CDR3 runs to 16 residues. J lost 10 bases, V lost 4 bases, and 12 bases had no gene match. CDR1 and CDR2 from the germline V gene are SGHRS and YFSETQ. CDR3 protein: CASSDRDRGAQGKLFF. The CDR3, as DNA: TGCGCCAGCAGCGACCGGGACAGGGGGGCCCAGGGAAAACTGTTTTTT.

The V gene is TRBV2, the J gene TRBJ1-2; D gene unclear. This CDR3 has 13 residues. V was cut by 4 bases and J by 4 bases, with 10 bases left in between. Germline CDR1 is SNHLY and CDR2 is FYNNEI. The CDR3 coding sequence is TGTGCCAGCAGTGTCCTACAGATCTATGGCTACACCTTC. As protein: CASSVLQIYGYTF.

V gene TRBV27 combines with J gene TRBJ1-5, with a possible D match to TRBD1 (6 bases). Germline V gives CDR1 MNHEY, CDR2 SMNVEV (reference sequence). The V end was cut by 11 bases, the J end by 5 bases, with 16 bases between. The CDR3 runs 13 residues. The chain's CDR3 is CASAGTRYQPQHF. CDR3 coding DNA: TGTGCCTCGGCCGGGACACGTTATCAGCCCCAGCATTTT.

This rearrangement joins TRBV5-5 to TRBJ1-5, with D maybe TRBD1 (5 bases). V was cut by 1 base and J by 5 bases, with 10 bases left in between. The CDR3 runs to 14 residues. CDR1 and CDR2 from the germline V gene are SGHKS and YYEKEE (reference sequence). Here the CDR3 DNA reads TGTGCCAGCAGCTTGCAGGGTTTGGATCAGCCCCAGCATTTT. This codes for CASSLQGLDQPQHF.

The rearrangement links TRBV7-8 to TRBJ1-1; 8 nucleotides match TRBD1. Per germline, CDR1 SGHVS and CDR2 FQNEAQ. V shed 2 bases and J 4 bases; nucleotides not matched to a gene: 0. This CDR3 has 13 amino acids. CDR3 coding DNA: TGTGCCAGCAGCTTACAGGGGGCCACTGAAGCTTTCTTT. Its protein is CASSLQGATEAFF.

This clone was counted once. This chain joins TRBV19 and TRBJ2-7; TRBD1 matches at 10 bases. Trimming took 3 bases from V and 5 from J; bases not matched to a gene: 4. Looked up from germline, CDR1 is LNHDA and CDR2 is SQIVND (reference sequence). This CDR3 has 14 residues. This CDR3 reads CASSMGTGANEQYF. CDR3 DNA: TGTGCCAGTAGTATGGGGACAGGGGCCAACGAGCAGTACTTC.

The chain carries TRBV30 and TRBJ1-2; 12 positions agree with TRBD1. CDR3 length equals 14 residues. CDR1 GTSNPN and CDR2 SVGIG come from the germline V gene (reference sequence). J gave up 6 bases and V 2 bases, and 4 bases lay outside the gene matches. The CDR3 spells CAWSPGQGAHGYTF. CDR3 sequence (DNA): TGTGCCTGGAGTCCGGGACAGGGGGCGCATGGCTACACCTTC. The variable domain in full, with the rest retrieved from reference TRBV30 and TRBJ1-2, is SQTIHQWPATLVQPVGSPLSLECTVEGTSNPNLYWYRQAAGRGLQLLFYSVGIGQISSEVPQNLSASRPQDRQFILSSKKLLLSDSGFYLCAWSPGQGAHGYTFGSGTRLTVV.

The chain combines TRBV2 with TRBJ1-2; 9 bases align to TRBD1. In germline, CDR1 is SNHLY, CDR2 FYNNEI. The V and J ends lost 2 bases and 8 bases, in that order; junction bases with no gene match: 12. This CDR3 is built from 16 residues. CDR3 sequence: CASSEPRQGVLLGYTF. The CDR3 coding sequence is TGTGCCAGCAGTGAACCCCGACAGGGGGTTTTATTGGGCTACACCTTC.

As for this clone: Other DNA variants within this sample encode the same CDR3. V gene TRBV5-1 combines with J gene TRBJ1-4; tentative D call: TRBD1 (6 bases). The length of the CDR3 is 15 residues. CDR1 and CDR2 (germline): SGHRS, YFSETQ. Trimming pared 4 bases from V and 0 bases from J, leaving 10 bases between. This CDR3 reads CASSTAGATNEKLFF. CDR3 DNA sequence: TGCGCCAGCAGCACTGCAGGGGCAACTAATGAAAAACTGTTTTTT.

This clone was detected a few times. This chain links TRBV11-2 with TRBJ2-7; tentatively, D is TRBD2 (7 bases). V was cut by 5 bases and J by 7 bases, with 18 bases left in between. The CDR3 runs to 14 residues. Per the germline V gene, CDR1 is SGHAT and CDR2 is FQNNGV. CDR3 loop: CASSLLRGRQEQYF. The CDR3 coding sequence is TGTGCCAGCAGCCTACTGCGGGGGCGTCAAGAGCAGTACTTC.

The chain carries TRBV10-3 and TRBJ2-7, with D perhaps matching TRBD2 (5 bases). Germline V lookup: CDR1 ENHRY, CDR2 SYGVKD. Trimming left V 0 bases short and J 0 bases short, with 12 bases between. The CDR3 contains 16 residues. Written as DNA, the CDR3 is TGTGCCATCAGTGAGTCCACGGCTGCGGGCTCCTACGAGCAGTACTTC. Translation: CAISESTAAGSYEQYF.